This TCR beta chain came from a study of shared clonotypes between healthy human individuals. Study results and limitations: The sharing of 5% to 6.5% of naive CD4 clonotypes was seen across several donors. Researchers found naive subsets generally carried larger estimated richness than memory subsets.

This table comes from immunoSEQ multiplex PCR, and its TCRdb copy is limited to in-frame clones, with some not included. The sample lists hundreds of thousands of clones; roughly 78% were seen once. Germline values: CDR1 SGHAT, CDR2 FQDESV (reference sequence). The CDR3 contains 16 residues. With 1 base removed from V and 0 bases from J, the gap between germline ends came to 11 bases. Healthy and HIV-negative, the adult donors had no recent acute infections or vaccinations. As regards this clone: Its antigen is not identified.

This receptor was taken from a woman between 25 and 40 years old in good health. Sequencing was performed on memory CD4+ T cells sorted from blood. The subset denotes: CD45RA-negative fraction. The chain uses TRBV11-1 and TRBJ2-3; either TRBD1 or TRBD2 may supply D (5 bases each). CDR3 DNA: TGTGCCAGCAGCTTAGGGGGACGGAAAAGCACAGATACGCAGTATTTT. Translating it yields CASSLGGRKSTDTQYF. The full variable domain, its missing parts supplied by reference TRBV11-1 and TRBJ2-3, is EAEVAQSPRYKITEKSQAVAFWCDPISGHATLYWYRQILGQGPELLVQFQDESVVDDSQLPKDRFSAERLKGVDSTLKIQPAELGDSAMYLCASSLGGRKSTDTQYFGPGTRLTVL.